This TCR beta chain was recovered during a study of T cells after yellow fever vaccination. Study context: Libraries from low-cell-number fractions were prepared with the SMART-Seq v4 Ultra Low Input RNA kit.

Using its own MiXCR run on the 5' RACE reads, TCRdb lists one record per CDR3 protein. The sample has 300,000 or so distinct CDR3 sequences; 10% to 15% are singletons. The trim removed 4 bases at V and 11 bases at J, leaving 8 bases unmatched. The CDR3 contains 14 residues. The germline V gene encodes CDR1 SGHAT and CDR2 FQNNGV. The rearrangement joins TRBV11-2 to TRBJ2-2; 9 bases agree with TRBD1. The source was CD4+ T cells sorted from PBMCs, collected 45 days after the yellow fever booster vaccination. This TCR derives from a young man who received the YFV17D yellow fever vaccine. The CDR3 reads CASSWDREVVELFF. Here the CDR3 DNA reads TGTGCCAGCAGCTGGGACAGGGAGGTCGTCGAGCTGTTTTTT.